These T cell receptor beta chains were read from a single sample in a study of T cell clones after liver transplantation. The protocol was immunoSEQ multiplex PCR, while the TCRdb copy is restricted to in-frame clones and leaves out a portion. Of 85,000 to 130,000 clones in the sample, approximately 78% are singletons; the top ten hold 0.85% to 1%. This specimen was CD4+ T cells from blood, taken before liver transplant. The receptors here all came from a human donor who received a liver transplant. Each CDR3 is given with its conserved first and last residue. The D gene is left open where the match is weak. Clone size is stated in some rows and not others, as once, few, many or a class when expanded.

D: TRBD1
J: TRBJ1-1
V: TRBV9
size: -
CDR3: CASSETGEGTEAFF
DNA: TGTGCCAGCAGCGAGACAGGGGAGGGAACTGAAGCTTTCTTT

D: TRBD2
J: TRBJ2-7
V: TRBV5-6
size: -
CDR3: CASSLRASGIREQYF
DNA: TGTGCCAGCAGCTTAAGGGCTAGCGGGATCCGGGAGCAGTACTTC

D: -
J: TRBJ1-1
V: TRBV6-5
size: -
CDR3: CASSYERSAEAFF
DNA: TGTGCCAGCAGTTACGAGAGGTCGGCTGAAGCTTTCTTT

D: TRBD1
J: TRBJ2-1
V: TRBV7-3
size: -
CDR3: CASSSNRGNEQFF
DNA: TGTGCCAGCAGCTCCAACAGGGGCAATGAGCAGTTCTTC

D: -
J: TRBJ2-7
V: TRBV28
size: -
CDR3: CASSEDVLAPREQYF
DNA: TGTGCCAGCAGTGAGGACGTCCTTGCCCCGAGGGAGCAGTACTTC

D: TRBD2
J: TRBJ2-3
V: TRBV4-3
size: -
CDR3: CASSQISSGGDTDTQYF
DNA: TGCGCCAGCAGCCAAATCAGTAGCGGGGGGGACACAGATACGCAGTATTTT

D: TRBD1
J: TRBJ2-7
V: TRBV7-2
size: -
CDR3: CASSLGSQGAYEQYF
DNA: TGTGCCAGCAGCTTAGGAAGCCAGGGGGCCTACGAGCAGTACTTC

D: -
J: TRBJ2-6
V: TRBV19
size: once
CDR3: CASSIPPVLGANVLTF
DNA: TGTGCCAGTAGTATACCTCCCGTTCTCGGGGCCAACGTCCTGACTTTC

D: -
J: TRBJ1-1
V: TRBV7-2
size: -
CDR3: CASSLGKQLLNTEAFF
DNA: TGTGCCAGCAGCTTAGGAAAACAGCTTCTGAACACTGAAGCTTTCTTT

D: -
J: TRBJ2-3
V: TRBV5-1
size: -
CDR3: CASSLEGLPDTQYF
DNA: TGCGCCAGCAGCTTGGAGGGTCTTCCAGATACGCAGTATTTT

D: -
J: TRBJ2-3
V: TRBV28
size: -
CDR3: CASSSWRRFTDTQYF
DNA: TGTGCCAGCAGTTCATGGCGGAGATTCACAGATACGCAGTATTTT

D: -
J: TRBJ2-2
V: TRBV5-1
size: -
CDR3: CASSLAQRLGGGELFF
DNA: TGCGCCAGCAGCTTGGCCCAACGTCTAGGAGGCGGGGAGCTGTTTTTT

D: -
J: TRBJ1-5
V: TRBV2
size: -
CDR3: CASSDPPAPQHF
DNA: TGTGCCAGCAGTGACCCCCCTGCGCCCCAGCATTTT

D: -
J: TRBJ1-4
V: TRBV6-6
size: -
CDR3: CASSRTEKLFF
DNA: TGTGCCAGCAGTCGGACTGAAAAACTGTTTTTT

D: TRBD1
J: TRBJ1-4
V: TRBV5-1
size: -
CDR3: CASSLTGTEGEKLFF
DNA: TGCGCCAGCAGCTTAACCGGGACAGAGGGCGAAAAACTGTTTTTT

D: -
J: TRBJ1-5
V: TRBV6-1
size: -
CDR3: CASNGGAHQPQHF
DNA: TGTGCCAGCAATGGAGGGGCACATCAGCCCCAGCATTTT

D: -
J: TRBJ2-6
V: TRBV14
size: -
CDR3: CASSQLGSGANVLTF
DNA: TGTGCCAGCAGCCAGTTGGGCTCTGGGGCCAACGTCCTGACTTTC

D: -
J: TRBJ2-1
V: TRBV6-4
size: -
CDR3: CASSDSRYSYNEQFF
DNA: TGTGCCAGCAGTGACTCCCGCTATAGTTACAATGAGCAGTTCTTC

D: TRBD1
J: TRBJ2-7
V: TRBV27
size: -
CDR3: CASSLSGTGGIKQYF
DNA: TGTGCCAGCAGTTTGAGTGGGACAGGGGGCATCAAGCAGTACTTC

D: -
J: TRBJ1-2
V: TRBV28
size: -
CDR3: CASTPPRANYGYTF
DNA: TGTGCCAGCACTCCCCCAAGGGCTAACTATGGCTACACCTTC

D: TRBD1
J: TRBJ2-1
V: TRBV6-5
size: -
CDR3: CASSYAARGLANEQFF
DNA: TGTGCCAGCAGTTACGCCGCCAGGGGGCTTGCAAATGAGCAGTTCTTC

D: -
J: TRBJ1-5
V: TRBV7-9
size: -
CDR3: CASSLASRGDQPQHF
DNA: TGTGCCAGCAGCTTAGCGTCCCGGGGGGATCAGCCCCAGCATTTT

D: -
J: TRBJ1-2
V: TRBV5-6
size: -
CDR3: CASSRTTGANYGYTF
DNA: TGTGCCAGCAGCAGAACGACAGGAGCTAACTATGGCTACACCTTC